The T cell receptor (beta chain) described here comes from a study of CD8 T cells in Susac syndrome. V dropped 6 bases and J dropped 6 bases, with 15 bases sitting between them. The CDR3 is 14 amino acids. The RNA, about 0.5 to 1 ug, was put through reverse transcription using random hexamers. TCRdb independently ran MiXCR on the immunoSEQ multiplex PCR reads; one entry per CDR3 protein. This sample has approximately 120,000 distinct CDR3 sequences, with 90% to 95% found just once. This clonotype showed up just once. The source material was CD8+ T cells from PBMCs. The chain uses TRBV12-3 or TRBV12-4 and TRBJ2-1; D is unclear. The clonotype comes from a human donor with multiple sclerosis. In DNA, the CDR3 is TGTGCCAGCAGCTACAGCGCCTCTGGCAATGAGCAGTTCTTC. Translation gives CASSYSASGNEQFF.